One and the same sample provided the 30 T cell receptor beta chains below, sequenced in a study of blood T cell repertoires in COVID-19. Measured with immunoSEQ multiplex PCR; TCRdb has only the in-frame clones, and not every one. The sample contains a few hundred thousand clones, around four fifths of which appear only once. Sequenced sample: peripheral blood. Receptor source: a man in his sixties with acute or convalescent COVID-19.

The J gene is TRBJ2-7, the V gene TRBV28; 7 nucleotides align to TRBD1. The V gene's germline CDR1 is MDHEN and CDR2 SYDVKM. This CDR3 region has 15 residues. V gave up 2 bases and J gave up 3 bases; unmatched junction bases: 7. The CDR3: CASSLRWGQNYEQYF. DNA of the CDR3: TGTGCCAGCAGTTTAAGGTGGGGACAGAACTACGAGCAGTACTTC.

This clone has just one count. The chain combines TRBV7-2 with TRBJ2-7, with D perhaps matching TRBD2 (5 bases). CDR1 is SGHTA and CDR2 is FQGNSA in the germline V gene. The CDR3 consists of 13 residues. The V end was cut by 6 bases, the J end by 2 bases, with 11 bases between. CDR3 amino acids: CASSPLVPYEQYF. The CDR3 coding sequence is TGTGCCAGCAGTCCACTAGTTCCCTACGAGCAGTACTTC.

This chain links TRBV27 with TRBJ1-4; 9 bases align to TRBD1. Germline CDR1 and CDR2: MNHEY and SMNVEV (reference sequence). This CDR3 comprises 15 residues. The V gene end was trimmed by 2 bases and the J gene end by 7 bases; junction bases not matched to a gene: 5. The chain's CDR3 is CASSLRQGGAEKLFF. Written as DNA, the CDR3 is TGTGCCAGCAGTTTAAGACAGGGGGGGGCTGAAAAACTGTTTTTT.

The chain recombines TRBV4-1 with TRBJ2-5; 10 nucleotides agree with TRBD2. This CDR3 comprises 16 residues. V shed 4 bases and J 2 bases; nucleotides not matched to a gene: 7. CDR1 is MGHRA and CDR2 is YSYEKL in the germline V gene. CDR3 in amino acids: CASSLSLAGEQETQYF. The CDR3 region has the DNA TGCGCCAGCAGCCTAAGCCTAGCGGGGGAACAAGAGACCCAGTACTTC.

This clone has just a few counts. V and J are TRBV19 and TRBJ1-4; TRBD1 matches at 7 bases. Germline V gene data show CDR1 as LNHDA and CDR2 as SQIVND (reference sequence). The CDR3 consists of 15 residues. Trimming cost V 6 bases and J 0 bases; bases outside gene matches: 4. The DNA of the CDR3 is TGTGCCAGTAGGAGACAGGGATCAACTAATGAAAAACTGTTTTTT. This encodes CASRRQGSTNEKLFF.

The chain joins TRBV6-5 to TRBJ1-6; perhaps TRBD1 as D (6 bases). The germline V gene has CDR1 MNHEY and CDR2 SVGAGI. V dropped 6 bases and J dropped 3 bases, with 12 bases sitting between them. This CDR3 is 15 amino acids long. CDR3: CASRDRGGYNSPLHF. The CDR3 DNA reads TGTGCCAGCAGGGACAGAGGAGGCTATAATTCACCCCTCCACTTT.

The chain uses TRBV7-9 and TRBJ1-1, with TRBD1 matching 10 bases. The V segment lost 5 bases and the J segment 4 bases; nucleotides outside the gene matches: 4. The CDR3 has 14 amino acids. The germline gives CDR1 SEHNR, CDR2 FQNEAQ (reference sequence). DNA for the CDR3: TGTGCCAGCAGCCGCGGGACAGGGGTCACTGAAGCTTTCTTT. It encodes CASSRGTGVTEAFF.

This chain uses TRBV2 with TRBJ2-2; D possibly corresponds to TRBD2 (7 bases). In germline, CDR1 is SNHLY, CDR2 FYNNEI. With 7 bases removed from V and 0 bases from J, the gap between germline ends came to 12 bases. The CDR3 has 15 amino acids. CDR3 sequence reads: CASTLGGANTGELFF. CDR3 nucleotide sequence: TGTGCCAGCACGTTAGGGGGGGCGAACACCGGGGAGCTGTTTTTT.

The rearrangement links TRBV21-1 to TRBJ2-3; the table's D call, TRBD1, has no DNA check behind it. TRBV21-1 is marked as a pseudogene. The CDR3 is 10 amino acids. The CDR3 sequence is CASIGDRQYF. The CDR3 DNA sequence: TGTGCCAGCATTGGAGACAGGCAGTATTTT.

The chain links TRBV5-6 to TRBJ2-3; D perhaps matches TRBD1 (6 bases). V lost 0 bases to trimming and J lost 1 base, with 12 bases between them. Germline CDR1 reads SGHDT; CDR2 reads YYEEEE. The length of the CDR3 is 16 residues. The CDR3 protein is CASSLDLGARTDTQYF. For the CDR3, the DNA is TGTGCCAGCAGCTTGGATTTGGGGGCGCGCACAGATACGCAGTATTTT.

This chain links TRBV3-1 (or the pseudogene TRBV3-2) with TRBJ2-1, with TRBD2 matching over 8 bases. CDR1 and CDR2 from the germline V gene are LGHDT and YNNKEL (reference sequence). The CDR3 loop spans 13 amino acids. V shed 6 bases and J 9 bases; nucleotides not matched to a gene: 7. The CDR3 bases are TGTGCCAGCAGAAGGGGACTAGTATTTGAGCAGTTCTTC. Its protein is CASRRGLVFEQFF.

The chain is built from TRBV19 and TRBJ1-1; D perhaps matches TRBD1 (5 bases). The germline gives CDR1 LNHDA, CDR2 SQIVND (reference sequence). V gave up 5 bases and J gave up 3 bases, with 16 bases separating them. The CDR3 is 15 residues long. The CDR3: CASSSRAGWDTEAFF. CDR3 sequence (DNA): TGTGCCAGTAGTTCTCGGGCAGGGTGGGACACTGAAGCTTTCTTT.

The CDR3 here is CASSYSRIGVQPQHF. In nucleotides, the CDR3 is TGTGCCAGCAGTTACTCGAGGATCGGGGTCCAGCCCCAGCATTTT. The chain couples TRBV6-5 to TRBJ1-5; no reliable D call. Trimming stripped 0 bases from V and 7 bases from J, with 13 bases between. Germline CDR1 reads MNHEY; CDR2 reads SVGAGI. This CDR3 region has 15 residues.

The chain carries TRBV12-5 and TRBJ1-5; 9 nucleotides agree with TRBD1. The CDR3 totals 14 residues. Germline V CDR1 and CDR2: LGHNT, FRNRAP. J was trimmed by 6 bases and V by 7 bases; bases with no gene match: 7. The CDR3 DNA sequence: TGTGCTAGTGCCCTGGGACAGGGAGGTCAGCCCCAGCATTTT. Translation gives CASALGQGGQPQHF.

J is TRBJ2-5 and V is TRBV9; D is perhaps TRBD1 (6 bases). CDR3 length: 16 residues. The V end was cut by 0 bases, the J end by 2 bases, with 14 bases between. CDR1 is SGDLS, CDR2 YYNGEE, per germline. CDR3 residues: CASSVEGGSWQETQYF. CDR3 sequence (DNA): TGTGCCAGCAGCGTAGAAGGGGGTTCGTGGCAAGAGACCCAGTACTTC.

This rearrangement joins TRBV11-2 to TRBJ2-5, with TRBD2 as a possible D gene (5 bases). Germline values: CDR1 SGHAT, CDR2 FQNNGV. There are 13 residues in the CDR3. V was cut by 7 bases and J by 0 bases, with 9 bases left in between. CDR3 sequence: CASIETNQETQYF. Written as DNA, the CDR3 is TGTGCCAGCATCGAGACTAACCAAGAGACCCAGTACTTC.

The V gene is TRBV18, the J gene TRBJ2-2; 9 nucleotides match TRBD1. The CDR3 contains 14 residues. Germline assignment: CDR1 KGHSH and CDR2 LQKENI. V trimming: 7 bases; J trimming: 6 bases; junction bases outside the gene matches: 6. The CDR3 sequence: CASYPGQGPGELFF. The CDR3 DNA reads TGTGCCAGCTACCCGGGACAGGGTCCCGGGGAGCTGTTTTTT.

In this sample, this clone turned up once. The chain couples TRBV30 to TRBJ1-6; 7 bases match TRBD1. Losses at the gene ends were 5 bases for V and 5 bases for J; bases not matched to a gene: 3. The length of the CDR3 is 13 residues. Germline V lookup: CDR1 GTSNPN, CDR2 SVGIG (reference sequence). The CDR3, as DNA: TGTGCCTGGGGGGGACAGAATAATTCACCCCTCCACTTT. It encodes CAWGGQNNSPLHF.

This chain uses TRBV7-9 with TRBJ2-3; 7 bases are shared with TRBD1. V trimming: 3 bases; J trimming: 6 bases; junction bases outside the gene matches: 15. Germline CDR1 and CDR2: SEHNR and FQNEAQ (reference sequence). The CDR3 totals 17 residues. Here the CDR3 DNA reads TGTGCCAGCAGCTTTAACCGGGACAGTCGTAGCCTTGATACGCAGTATTTT. It specifies CASSFNRDSRSLDTQYF.

The CDR3 sequence: CASSFRDTQYF. CDR3 DNA: TGTGCCAGCAGCTTTAGAGATACGCAGTATTTT. The chain has TRBV7-2 and TRBJ2-3; no reliable D call. CDR3 length equals 11 residues. V lost 3 bases, J lost 5 bases, and 3 bases lay in between. Germline V lookup: CDR1 SGHTA, CDR2 FQGNSA.

This chain joins TRBV28 and TRBJ2-3; no firm D call. Trimming pared 5 bases from V and 4 bases from J, leaving 13 bases between. Germline V CDR1 and CDR2: MDHEN, SYDVKM. The CDR3 is 14 amino acids. The CDR3 region has the DNA TGTGCCAGCAGTCCCAGGTACCCCGCAGATACGCAGTATTTT. It codes for CASSPRYPADTQYF.

The rearrangement joins TRBV7-9 to TRBJ2-3, with D perhaps matching TRBD2 (5 bases). Germline CDR1 is SEHNR and CDR2 is FQNEAQ (reference sequence). The V gene lost 5 bases and the J gene lost 2 bases, with 20 bases spanning the gap. The CDR3 runs to 17 residues. CDR3 in DNA: TGTGCCAGCAGCGGCGAAAGACTACTCTCAATCACAGATACGCAGTATTTT. Its protein product is CASSGERLLSITDTQYF.

V is TRBV4-3 and J is TRBJ2-2; 9 bases fit TRBD2. CDR1 and CDR2 from the germline V gene are LGHNA and YSLEER. This CDR3 has 16 residues. Unmatched junction bases numbered 3, after V lost 0 bases and J lost 4 bases. CDR3 in DNA: TGCGCCAGCAGCCAAGATTGGACTAGCGCCACCGGGGAGCTGTTTTTT. Translating it yields CASSQDWTSATGELFF.

The V and J genes are TRBV7-3 and TRBJ1-1, with a weak D call TRBD1 (6 bases). CDR3 size: 14 residues. Germline loops: CDR1 SGHTA, CDR2 FQGTGA. V dropped 3 bases and J dropped 1 base, with 9 bases sitting between them. The chain's CDR3 is CASSFGGQNTEAFF. In DNA form, the CDR3 reads TGTGCCAGCAGCTTTGGGGGACAGAACACTGAAGCTTTCTTT.

The rearrangement joins TRBV29-1 to TRBJ2-2; D call uncertain. Trimming stripped 4 bases from V and 6 bases from J, with 12 bases between. The CDR3 covers 13 residues. CDR1 is SQVTM and CDR2 is ANQGSEA in the germline V gene. The CDR3: CSVAQTLAGELFF. As DNA, the CDR3 is TGCAGCGTTGCCCAGACTCTAGCCGGGGAGCTGTTTTTT.

This chain uses TRBV9 with TRBJ1-4; a weak D match, TRBD1 (6 bases). CDR3 length: 14 amino acids. Trimming pared 4 bases from V and 3 bases from J, leaving 10 bases between. The germline gives CDR1 SGDLS, CDR2 YYNGEE. CDR3 DNA: TGTGCCAGCAGCCGGGGGGCTCCTAATGAAAAACTGTTTTTT. Amino acids: CASSRGAPNEKLFF. Together with reference TRBV9 and TRBJ1-4, the CDR3 gives the full variable domain: DSGVTQTPKHLITATGQRVTLRCSPRSGDLSVYWYQQSLDQGLQFLIQYYNGEERAKGNILERFSAQQFPDLHSELNLSSLELGDSALYFCASSRGAPNEKLFFGSGTQLSVL.

This rearrangement joins TRBV10-1 to TRBJ2-2, with 8 bases lining up with TRBD2. CDR3 size: 15 residues. The trim removed 5 bases at V and 2 bases at J, leaving 4 bases unmatched. Germline lookup yields CDR1 WNHNN and CDR2 SYGVQD (reference sequence). CDR3 nucleotide sequence: TGCGCCAGCAGTACAGGACTAGCAAACACCGGGGAGCTGTTTTTT. Residues: CASSTGLANTGELFF.

This chain connects TRBV6-5 to TRBJ2-7, with 7 nucleotides matching TRBD2. Germline values: CDR1 MNHEY, CDR2 SVGAGI. Losses at the gene ends were 4 bases for V and 3 bases for J; bases not matched to a gene: 3. The CDR3 length is 13 residues. The CDR3 DNA reads TGTGCCAGCAGTTCCCCGGGGGGCTACGAGCAGTACTTC. Its protein is CASSSPGGYEQYF.

This chain connects TRBV7-2 to TRBJ1-6, with 10 bases identical to TRBD1. The V gene's germline CDR1 is SGHTA and CDR2 FQGNSA. This CDR3 has 13 amino acids. J was trimmed by 7 bases and V by 8 bases; bases with no gene match: 2. The CDR3 region is CASGGQGNSPLHF. CDR3 DNA: TGTGCCAGCGGGGGACAGGGGAATTCACCCCTCCACTTT.

The chain uses TRBV10-1 and TRBJ2-2; D is possibly TRBD1 (6 bases). There are 14 residues in the CDR3. Germline assignment: CDR1 WNHNN and CDR2 SYGVQD (reference sequence). Trimming took off 8 bases at V and 4 bases at J, with 14 bases between the two ends. The CDR3 bases are TGCGCCAGCTCTACTGACAGGTCCACCGGGGAGCTGTTTTTT. Protein sequence: CASSTDRSTGELFF.